This T cell receptor (beta chain) was recorded in a study of blood T cell repertoires in COVID-19. In the study overall: The origin of the acute and convalescent COVID-19 samples was the United States, Italy and Spain. Sample material is recorded as cDNA or gDNA derived from T cells, B-cell-depleted T cells, or PBMCs.

Method: immunoSEQ multiplex PCR; TCRdb's copy keeps in-frame clones and lacks some. Of around 250,000 clones listed, around 83% were seen once; the top ten hold roughly 9.4%. The CDR3 has 15 amino acids. Germline assignment: CDR1 KGHDR and CDR2 SFDVKD. Losses at the gene ends were 4 bases for V and 8 bases for J; bases not matched to a gene: 10. The chain is built from TRBV24-1 and TRBJ1-2, with 9 bases aligning to TRBD1. The receptor was derived from a man aged 40-50 years with active or convalescent COVID-19. The specimen sequenced was peripheral blood. Here the CDR3 DNA reads TGTGCCACCAGTGAAACGGACAGGGGTTTACGAGGCTACACCTTC. This codes for CATSETDRGLRGYTF.